Below are 27 T cell receptor beta chains sequenced from a single sample in a study of prognosis after radiotherapy for stage I lung cancer. Template was genomic DNA; TCR beta CDR3 amplified in two multiplex PCR rounds. During first-round PCR, primers specific to each TRBV and TRBJ gene were used. One entry per CDR3 protein results from TCRdb running MiXCR on the multiplex PCR reads. The repertoire consists of 13,000 to 15,000 distinct CDR3 sequences, with roughly 31% occurring once and the leading ten covering approximately 30%. The material was PBMCs, obtained before or after stereotactic body radiation therapy (not recorded which). The receptors come from a donor aged 50 or older with non-small cell lung cancer.

This clonotype has at least ten counts. This chain uses TRBV5-1 with TRBJ1-5, with a tentative D call TRBD1 (6 bases). Germline V CDR1 and CDR2: SGHRS, YFSETQ. CDR3 length equals 13 residues. Trimming removed 0 bases at V and 9 bases at J, with 10 bases between. The CDR3 nucleotides are TGCGCCAGCAGCTTGGAAGGGGGTTTGCCCCAGCATTTT. Translated: CASSLEGGLPQHF. Full variable domain (missing parts from reference TRBV5-1 and TRBJ1-5): KAGVTQTPRYLIKTRGQQVTLSCSPISGHRSVSWYQQTPGQGLQFLFEYFSETQRNKGNFPGRFSGRQFSNSRSEMNVSTLELGDSALYLCASSLEGGLPQHFGDGTRLSIL.

About this clonotype: Since a far larger clone is one base different, this is likely a read error. The J gene is TRBJ1-1, the V gene TRBV6-4; D is uncertain. The germline CDR1 and CDR2 sequences are MRHNA and SNTAGT. CDR3 size: 14 residues. V dropped 10 bases and J dropped 4 bases, with 19 bases sitting between them. CDR3 DNA: TGTGCCAACAGAGAGACTCGAAGGGTCACTGAAGCTTTCTTT. Translated: CANRETRRVTEAFF.

The sample holds many counts of this clonotype. The chain uses TRBV20-1 and TRBJ2-7, with D perhaps matching TRBD2 (5 bases). This CDR3 comprises 15 residues. CDR1 is DFQATT and CDR2 is SNEGSKA in the germline V gene (reference sequence). Trimming removed 3 bases from V and 3 bases from J, with 18 bases in between. The CDR3 reads CSASRQAIGSYEQYF. CDR3 nucleotide sequence: TGCAGTGCTAGTCGTCAGGCGATTGGGAGCTACGAGCAGTACTTC.

In regard to this clonotype: A far larger clone lies a single base away; this is likely a read error. The genes are TRBV7-3 and TRBJ1-5, with D unclear. The CDR3 is 14 amino acids. Germline loops: CDR1 SGHTA, CDR2 FQGTGA. V lost 6 bases to trimming and J lost 3 bases, with 12 bases between them. CDR3 DNA: TGTGCCAGCAGTGAGTACTATATCAATCAGCCCCAGCATTTT. This gives the protein CASSEYYINQPQHF. The full variable domain, rest sourced from reference TRBV7-3 and TRBJ1-5, is GAGVSQTPSNKVTEKGKYVELRCDPISGHTALYWYRQSLGQGPEFLIYFQGTGAADDSGLPNDRFFAVRPEGSVSTLKIQRTERGDSAVYLCASSEYYINQPQHFGDGTRLSIL.

In its sample, this clonotype was seen many times. The genes are TRBV18 and TRBJ2-6; tentative D call: TRBD1 (5 bases). With 3 bases removed from V and 4 bases from J, the gap between germline ends came to 13 bases. Germline V gene data show CDR1 as KGHSH and CDR2 as LQKENI. This CDR3 has 16 amino acids. The DNA for the CDR3 is TGTGCCAGCTCACCCCTCAGGGCCCAGGGGGCCAACGTCCTGACTTTC. This codes for CASSPLRAQGANVLTF.

Comment on this clonotype: One base separates it from a far larger clone, so it is likely a read error. The chain has TRBV6-4 and TRBJ2-1, with D possibly matching TRBD2 (6 bases). V was clipped by 5 bases and J by 9 bases, with 11 bases between them. CDR3 length: 12 amino acids. Germline CDR1 is MRHNA and CDR2 is SNTAGT. CDR3 residues: CASSYAGSEQFF. DNA of the CDR3: TGTGCCAGCAGTTACGCGGGGTCTGAGCAGTTCTTC.

This clonotype was counted ten times or more. The chain employs TRBV6-2 or TRBV6-3 and TRBJ2-7; 8 nucleotides agree with TRBD1. Germline values: CDR1 MNHEY, CDR2 SVGEGT. The CDR3 is 13 amino acids. After removal of 5 bases from V and 3 bases from J, the junction contained 3 bases not matched to a gene. CDR3: CASSGDRGYEQYF. The CDR3 coding sequence is TGTGCCAGCAGTGGAGACAGGGGCTACGAGCAGTACTTC.

The table lists this clonotype with many counts. This chain links TRBV14 with TRBJ2-2, with D perhaps being TRBD1 or TRBD2 (5 bases each). The V and J ends lost 7 bases and 8 bases respectively, with 11 bases between them. The germline CDR1 and CDR2 sequences are SGHDN and FVKESK. This CDR3 region has 12 residues. The CDR3 here is CASTRREGELFF. The CDR3 coding sequence is TGTGCCAGCACCCGCAGGGAGGGGGAGCTGTTTTTT.

This chain uses TRBV6-1 with TRBJ1-2, with unresolved D. CDR3 length: 17 residues. V lost 4 bases, J lost 4 bases, and 22 bases lay in between. In germline, CDR1 is MNHNS, CDR2 SASEGT. The CDR3 spells CASSVGSSGFGSYGYTF. The DNA for the CDR3 is TGTGCCAGCAGTGTTGGGAGTTCGGGGTTTGGAAGCTATGGCTACACCTTC.

At least ten counts were recorded for this clonotype. V is TRBV20-1 and J is TRBJ2-1; 10 positions agree with TRBD1. With 1 base clipped from V and 10 bases from J, the junction kept 7 bases outside the gene matches. This CDR3 is built from 14 residues. Germline loops: CDR1 DFQATT, CDR2 SNEGSKA (reference sequence). The CDR3 sequence: CSARGDRGRDEQFF. CDR3 DNA sequence: TGCAGTGCTAGAGGGGACAGGGGACGGGACGAGCAGTTCTTC.

To note about this clonotype: A far larger clone is just one base off, so this is likely a read error. No DNA is shown, since the ends of the CDR3 on it are uncertain; the CDR3 is the one TCRdb lists. The V and J genes are TRBV5-1 and TRBJ2-5; the table's D call, TRBD2, was not checked against the DNA. The CDR3 length is 13 residues, termini included. CDR1 SGHRS and CDR2 YFSETQ come from the germline V gene. The chain's CDR3 is CASILEGGNEQLF.

This clonotype was picked up many times. The chain combines TRBV12-3 or TRBV12-4 with TRBJ2-3; D may correspond to TRBD1 or TRBD2 (5 bases each). The CDR3 is 14 amino acids. Trimming removed 1 base at V and 4 bases at J, with 9 bases between. The CDR3 sequence is CASSLGGDADTQYF. DNA of the CDR3: TGTGCCAGCAGTTTAGGAGGGGATGCAGATACGCAGTATTTT.

Details on this clonotype: With a far larger clone one base away, a read error is the likely cause. The chain carries TRBV6-5 and TRBJ2-2, with D uncertain. Germline CDR1 MNHEY, CDR2 SVGAGI. The CDR3 has 13 amino acids. CDR3 in DNA: TGTGCCAGAAGTTTTGTCTGGGCCGGGGAGCTGTTTTTT. Amino acids: CARSFVWAGELFF.

This clonotype was counted many times. V is TRBV24-1 and J is TRBJ2-3; the D gene is possibly TRBD2 (6 bases). The CDR3 consists of 15 residues. Trimming removed 2 bases at V and 2 bases at J, with 10 bases between. Looked up from germline, CDR1 is KGHDR and CDR2 is SFDVKD. The CDR3 nucleotides are TGTGCCACCAGTGATTATGGCGGGATCACAGATACGCAGTATTTT. Residues: CATSDYGGITDTQYF.

This chain links TRBV18 with TRBJ1-4, with 7 bases aligning to TRBD1. This CDR3 is built from 13 residues. Germline V gene sequence: CDR1 KGHSH, CDR2 LQKENI. After removal of 6 bases from V and 5 bases from J, the junction contained 3 bases not matched to a gene. The CDR3 DNA is TGTGCCAGCTCTGGGGGACAGAATGAAAAACTGTTTTTT. Its protein is CASSGGQNEKLFF.

This clonotype was recorded at least ten times. One junction end disagrees with the germline gene, perhaps due to a read error. The genes are TRBV7-2 and TRBJ2-7; D is perhaps TRBD1 (8 bases). This CDR3 is built from 12 residues. Germline CDR1 is SGHTA and CDR2 is FQGNSA. For the CDR3, the DNA is TGTGCCAGCAGCTTTTTAACAGGGGGGGGACACTTC. Amino acids: CASSFLTGGGHF.

The rearrangement links TRBV30 to TRBJ2-7; 9 positions match TRBD1. V shed 5 bases and J 3 bases; nucleotides not matched to a gene: 11. The CDR3 extends over 15 amino acids. Germline V gene sequence: CDR1 GTSNPN, CDR2 SVGIG (reference sequence). The CDR3 loop reads CAWLPGDRDLYEQYF. CDR3 nucleotides: TGTGCCTGGCTACCAGGGGACAGGGACCTCTACGAGCAGTACTTC.

Worth noting for this clonotype: This may come from a read error, since a much larger clone is one base off. The V call is TRBV6-5, the J call TRBJ2-1; D might be TRBD2 (5 bases). Germline V gene sequence: CDR1 MNHEY, CDR2 SVGAGI. CDR3 length: 16 amino acids. V was shortened by 2 bases and J by 3 bases, with 14 bases between the two germline ends. The CDR3: CASSYGRVAIYNEQFF. For the CDR3, the DNA is TGTGCCAGCAGTTACGGGCGGGTTGCTATCTACAATGAGCAGTTCTTC.

Sample share makes this clonotype medium-sized. The chain employs TRBV9 and TRBJ1-1; TRBD1 is a possible D gene (5 bases). The CDR3 runs to 14 residues. V shed 0 bases and J shed 4 bases, with 10 bases lying between them. Germline V lookup: CDR1 SGDLS, CDR2 YYNGEE. CDR3 amino acids: CASSVGGSSTEAFF. The CDR3 DNA sequence: TGTGCCAGCAGCGTAGGGGGCAGCAGCACTGAAGCTTTCTTT. Using reference TRBV9 and TRBJ1-1 for the parts outside the CDR3, the full variable domain is DSGVTQTPKHLITATGQRVTLRCSPRSGDLSVYWYQQSLDQGLQFLIQYYNGEERAKGNILERFSAQQFPDLHSELNLSSLELGDSALYFCASSVGGSSTEAFFGQGTRLTVV.

This clonotype occurred many times. The genes are TRBV10-3 and TRBJ1-6; 7 bases are shared with TRBD1. CDR1 ENHRY and CDR2 SYGVKD come from the germline V gene. This CDR3 contains 14 residues. V shed 6 bases and J 7 bases; nucleotides not matched to a gene: 6. CDR3 residues: CAISRTGQNSPLHF. In DNA form, the CDR3 reads TGTGCCATCAGCAGGACAGGCCAAAATTCACCCCTCCACTTT.

The rearrangement uses TRBV6-7 and TRBJ2-1; D may be TRBD2 (5 bases). TRBV6-7 is noted as an ORF with a role that remains uncertain. This CDR3 comprises 14 residues. V lost 0 bases, J lost 7 bases, and 10 bases lay in between. The CDR3 protein is CASSYSRERNEQFF. CDR3 nucleotide sequence: TGTGCCAGCAGTTACTCGCGAGAGCGGAATGAGCAGTTCTTC.

This clonotype was found once. Sequence at one end of the junction differs from germline and may be a read error. The rearrangement links TRBV27 to TRBJ1-4; unclear D gene. Germline assignment: CDR1 MNHEY and CDR2 SMNVEV (reference sequence). The CDR3 has 14 amino acids. Here the CDR3 reads CASSLGGANEKPFF. In nucleotides, the CDR3 is TGTGCCAGCAGTTTAGGCGGCGCCAATGAAAAACCGTTTTTT.

For this clonotype: Germline and junction disagree at one end, which may indicate a read error. This rearrangement joins TRBV6-5 to TRBJ2-6, with D possibly being TRBD1 (5 bases). The germline V gene has CDR1 MNHEY and CDR2 SVGAGI. This CDR3 is built from 18 residues. The CDR3 DNA reads TGTGCCAGCAGTTACTCCCGGACATACCTCTCTGGGTCCAACGTCCTGACTTTC. This translates into CASSYSRTYLSGSNVLTF.

By sample share, this clonotype is medium-sized. The chain uses TRBV28 and TRBJ2-1; 8 nucleotides line up with TRBD2. Germline trimming cut 6 bases from V and 3 bases from J; bases unmatched to any gene: 10. Per germline, CDR1 MDHEN and CDR2 SYDVKM. This CDR3 is built from 16 residues. In nucleotides, the CDR3 is TGTGCCAGCAGCCGAGTGGCGGGAGGCCACTACAATGAGCAGTTCTTC. Translated: CASSRVAGGHYNEQFF.

This clonotype appeared many times. The chain links TRBV6-1 to TRBJ1-2, with no clear D. V lost 5 bases and J 3 bases, leaving 13 bases between the germline ends. Germline CDR1 MNHNS, CDR2 SASEGT. The CDR3 covers 14 residues. Written as DNA, the CDR3 is TGTGCCAGCAGTCGACAAGCGTGGGACTATGGCTACACCTTC. It encodes CASSRQAWDYGYTF.

About this clonotype: A read error is the likely source, as a far larger clone sits one nucleotide away. V is TRBV9 and J is TRBJ2-1; the match to TRBD1 covers 7 bases. CDR3 length equals 15 residues. CDR1 is SGDLS and CDR2 is YYNGEE in the germline V gene. DNA of the CDR3: TGTGCCACCAGCCACCGGGACAGATCCGCCAATGAGCAGTTCTTC. It codes for CATSHRDRSANEQFF.

This clonotype was detected many times. V and J are TRBV2 and TRBJ2-3, with TRBD1 as a possible D gene (6 bases). The CDR3 contains 14 residues. Trimming removed 7 bases from V and 3 bases from J, with 14 bases in between. The germline V gene has CDR1 SNHLY and CDR2 FYNNEI. The CDR3 DNA is TGTGCCAGCAACGATTGGACAGAAACAGATACGCAGTATTTT. This encodes CASNDWTETDTQYF.